A single sample is the source of the 9 T cell receptor beta chains below, sequenced in a study of blood T cell repertoires in COVID-19. Data came from immunoSEQ multiplex PCR; TCRdb stores just in-frame clones and leaves some out. The sample gives 270,000 or so clones, 75% to 90% of which show up once; 0.85% to 0.95% is in the top ten. The sequenced sample was peripheral blood. The receptors were gathered from a woman aged 40 to 50 who had recovered from COVID-19.

Remarks on this clone: Other DNA sequences in this specimen translate into the identical CDR3. The chain joins TRBV10-3 to TRBJ2-2; 7 bases match TRBD1. Losses at the gene ends were 5 bases for V and 2 bases for J; bases not matched to a gene: 8. Germline CDR1 is ENHRY and CDR2 is SYGVKD. The CDR3 is 16 amino acids. Here the CDR3 DNA reads TGTGCCATCAGTACCTCCGGGACAGCTAACACCGGGGAGCTGTTTTTT. It is translated as CAISTSGTANTGELFF.

The chain couples TRBV6-2 or TRBV6-3 to TRBJ2-6, with a possible D match to TRBD2 (6 bases). Germline CDR1 is MNHEY and CDR2 is SVGEGT. The CDR3 has 17 residues. Trimming left V 5 bases short and J 1 base short, with 15 bases between. The CDR3 sequence is CASSQRAHPSGANVLTF. The CDR3 nucleotides are TGTGCCAGCAGTCAGCGGGCCCATCCATCTGGGGCCAACGTCCTGACTTTC.

V is TRBV19 and J is TRBJ2-7; 13 bases line up with TRBD2. CDR3 length: 14 amino acids. J gave up 6 bases and V 5 bases, and 4 bases lay outside the gene matches. Germline CDR1 is LNHDA and CDR2 is SQIVND (reference sequence). CDR3 residues: CASSAGTSGTEQYF. DNA of the CDR3: TGTGCCAGTAGTGCCGGGACTAGCGGGACCGAGCAGTACTTC.

The rearrangement joins TRBV30 to TRBJ1-3, with D tentatively TRBD1 (5 bases). Looked up from germline, CDR1 is GTSNPN and CDR2 is SVGIG (reference sequence). There are 14 residues in the CDR3. V lost 2 bases to trimming and J lost 4 bases, with 12 bases between them. CDR3: CAWSLGGGGNTIYF. CDR3 DNA: TGTGCCTGGAGTCTGGGGGGGGGAGGAAACACCATATATTTT.

The V gene is TRBV7-9, the J gene TRBJ2-1, with 9 bases aligning to TRBD2. With 5 bases clipped from V and 4 bases from J, the junction kept 6 bases outside the gene matches. The germline gives CDR1 SEHNR, CDR2 FQNEAQ (reference sequence). The CDR3 length is 15 residues. This CDR3 is CASSQTSGLYNEQFF. The CDR3 nucleotides are TGTGCCAGCAGCCAGACTAGCGGACTTTACAATGAGCAGTTCTTC. Drawing the rest from reference TRBV7-9 and TRBJ2-1, the complete variable domain is DTGVSQNPRHKITKRGQNVTFRCDPISEHNRLYWYRQTLGQGPEFLTYFQNEAQLEKSRLLSDRFSAERPKGSFSTLEIQRTEQGDSAMYLCASSQTSGLYNEQFFGPGTRLTVL.

The chain joins TRBV6-4 to TRBJ2-1; TRBD1 matches at 7 bases. Germline V CDR1 and CDR2: MRHNA, SNTAGT. The CDR3 contains 14 residues. J lost 5 bases, V lost 6 bases, and 7 bases had no gene match. The CDR3 coding sequence is TGTGCCAGCAGATTAGTGGGGACAGACAATGAGCAGTTCTTC. Translating it yields CASRLVGTDNEQFF.

The chain couples TRBV29-1 to TRBJ2-7; no reliable D call. Trimming shortened V by 5 bases and J by 3 bases, and 14 bases separated the two germline ends. Looked up from germline, CDR1 is SQVTM and CDR2 is ANQGSEA. The CDR3 contains 13 residues. DNA for the CDR3: TGCAGCGTTCAAGGCCAGACGGGCTACGAGCAGTACTTC. This encodes CSVQGQTGYEQYF.

V usage is TRBV10-3 and J usage is TRBJ1-2, with 9 bases matching TRBD1. With V trimmed by 2 bases and J by 7 bases, 5 bases remained unmatched. Germline values: CDR1 ENHRY, CDR2 SYGVKD. The CDR3 extends over 14 amino acids. The CDR3 nucleotides read TGTGCCATCAGTGAGCAGGGGACAGGGTTTGGCTACACCTTC. Amino acids: CAISEQGTGFGYTF.

V gene TRBV30 combines with J gene TRBJ2-1; D gene unclear. The CDR3 consists of 14 residues. Looked up from germline, CDR1 is GTSNPN and CDR2 is SVGIG (reference sequence). Between the trimmed V and J ends, which lost 5 bases and 0 bases, there was a span of 11 bases. CDR3 sequence: CAWGDRSSYNEQFF. The DNA of the CDR3 is TGTGCCTGGGGAGACCGGAGCTCCTACAATGAGCAGTTCTTC.